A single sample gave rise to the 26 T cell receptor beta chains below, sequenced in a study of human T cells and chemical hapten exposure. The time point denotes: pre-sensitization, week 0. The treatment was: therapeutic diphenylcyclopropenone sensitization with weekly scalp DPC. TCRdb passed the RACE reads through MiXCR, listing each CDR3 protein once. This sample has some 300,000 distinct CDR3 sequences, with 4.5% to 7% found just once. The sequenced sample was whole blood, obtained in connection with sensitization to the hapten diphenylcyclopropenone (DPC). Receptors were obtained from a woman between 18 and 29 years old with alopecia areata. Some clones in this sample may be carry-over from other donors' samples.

The CDR3: CSAWDSEQFF. The CDR3 nucleotides are TGCAGTGCTTGGGACTCTGAGCAGTTCTTC. The chain has TRBV20-1 and TRBJ2-1, with a weak D call TRBD2 (6 bases). Trimming removed 5 bases at V and 9 bases at J, with 8 bases between. This CDR3 has 10 amino acids. CDR1 DFQATT and CDR2 SNEGSKA come from the germline V gene (reference sequence).

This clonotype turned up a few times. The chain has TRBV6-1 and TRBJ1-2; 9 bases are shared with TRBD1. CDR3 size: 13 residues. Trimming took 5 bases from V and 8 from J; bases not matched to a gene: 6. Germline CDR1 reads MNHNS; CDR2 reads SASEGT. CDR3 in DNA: TGTGCCAGCAGTTGGACAGGGGCTGGCGGCTACACCTTC. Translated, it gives CASSWTGAGGYTF.

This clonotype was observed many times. CDR3 amino acids: CASSLERLSGTFTDTQYF. The CDR3, as DNA: TGTGCCAGCAGCTTAGAACGACTATCAGGAACCTTCACAGATACGCAGTATTTT. The chain carries TRBV7-6 and TRBJ2-3, with D possibly TRBD2 on 5 matching bases. Per germline, CDR1 SGHVS and CDR2 FNYEAQ. The CDR3 extends over 18 amino acids. V was trimmed by 1 base and J by 2 bases, leaving 19 bases between them.

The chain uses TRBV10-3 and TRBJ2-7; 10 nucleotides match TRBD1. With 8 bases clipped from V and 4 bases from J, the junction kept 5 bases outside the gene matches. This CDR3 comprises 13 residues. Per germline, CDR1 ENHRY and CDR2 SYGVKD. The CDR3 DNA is TGTGCCATCTATGACAGGGGGCTATACGAGCAGTACTTC. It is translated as CAIYDRGLYEQYF.

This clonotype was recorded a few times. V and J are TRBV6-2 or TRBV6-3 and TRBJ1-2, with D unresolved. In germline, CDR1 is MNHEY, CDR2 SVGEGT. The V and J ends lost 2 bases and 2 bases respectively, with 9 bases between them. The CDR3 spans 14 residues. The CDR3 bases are TGTGCCAGCAGTTACAGCGAGGCGAACTATGGCTACACCTTC. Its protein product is CASSYSEANYGYTF.

As DNA, the CDR3 is TGTGCCAGCAGTTACAACAGGGGGCGGACTGAAGCTTTCTTT. Translating gives CASSYNRGRTEAFF. The V gene is TRBV6-5, the J gene TRBJ1-1; 9 bases map to TRBD1. The V and J ends lost 2 bases and 5 bases, in that order; junction bases with no gene match: 3. The CDR3 sequence is 14 residues long. Germline V lookup: CDR1 MNHEY, CDR2 SVGAGI.

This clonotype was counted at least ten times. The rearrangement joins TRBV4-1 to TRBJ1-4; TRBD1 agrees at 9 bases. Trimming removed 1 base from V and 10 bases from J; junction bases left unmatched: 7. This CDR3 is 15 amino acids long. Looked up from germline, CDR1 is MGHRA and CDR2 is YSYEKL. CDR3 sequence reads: CASSQAMGQGGKLFF. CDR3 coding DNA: TGCGCCAGCAGCCAAGCAATGGGACAGGGAGGAAAACTGTTTTTT.

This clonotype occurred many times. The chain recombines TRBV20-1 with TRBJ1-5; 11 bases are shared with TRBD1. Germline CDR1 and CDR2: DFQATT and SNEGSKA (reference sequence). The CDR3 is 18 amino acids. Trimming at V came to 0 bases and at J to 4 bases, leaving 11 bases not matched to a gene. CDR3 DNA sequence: TGCAGTGCTAGAGATCGGGGGACAGGGGGTTCTTTAAATCAGCCCCAGCATTTT. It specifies CSARDRGTGGSLNQPQHF.

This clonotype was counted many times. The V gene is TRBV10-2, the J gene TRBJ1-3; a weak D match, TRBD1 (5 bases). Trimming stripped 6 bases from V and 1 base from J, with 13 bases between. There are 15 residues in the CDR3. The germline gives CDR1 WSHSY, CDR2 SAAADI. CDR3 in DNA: TGCGCCAGCAGAGAGGGGCTAGAGTCTGGAAACACCATATATTTT. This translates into CASREGLESGNTIYF.

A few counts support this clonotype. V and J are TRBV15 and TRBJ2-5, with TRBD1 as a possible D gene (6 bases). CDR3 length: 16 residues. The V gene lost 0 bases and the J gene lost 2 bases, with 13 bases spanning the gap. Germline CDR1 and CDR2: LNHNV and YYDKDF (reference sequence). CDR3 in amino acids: CATSRDVRTAQETQYF. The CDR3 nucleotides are TGTGCCACCAGCAGAGATGTCAGGACAGCACAAGAGACCCAGTACTTC.

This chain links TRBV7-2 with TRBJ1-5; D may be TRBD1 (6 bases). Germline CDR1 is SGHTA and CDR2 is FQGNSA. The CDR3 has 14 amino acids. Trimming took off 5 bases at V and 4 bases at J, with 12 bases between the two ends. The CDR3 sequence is CASSRTAENQPQHF. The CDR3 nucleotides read TGTGCCAGCAGCAGGACAGCCGAAAATCAGCCCCAGCATTTT. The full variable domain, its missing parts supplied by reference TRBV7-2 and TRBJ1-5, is GAGVSQSPSNKVTEKGKDVELRCDPISGHTALYWYRQSLGQGLEFLIYFQGNSAPDKSGLPSDRFSAERTGGSVSTLTIQRTQQEDSAVYLCASSRTAENQPQHFGDGTRLSIL.

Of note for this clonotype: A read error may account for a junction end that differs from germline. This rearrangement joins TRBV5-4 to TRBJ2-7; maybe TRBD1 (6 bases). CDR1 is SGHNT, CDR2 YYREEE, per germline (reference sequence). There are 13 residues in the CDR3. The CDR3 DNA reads TGTACCAGCAGCCTTAACAGGGACCACGAGCAGTACTTC. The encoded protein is CTSSLNRDHEQYF.

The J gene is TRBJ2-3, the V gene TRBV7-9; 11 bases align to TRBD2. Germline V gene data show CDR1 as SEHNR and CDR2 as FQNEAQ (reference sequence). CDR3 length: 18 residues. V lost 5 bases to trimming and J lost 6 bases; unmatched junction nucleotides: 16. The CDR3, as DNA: TGTGCCAGCAGCCCCAACCCAGACACTAGCGGGGGTGCGGATACGCAGTATTTT. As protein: CASSPNPDTSGGADTQYF.

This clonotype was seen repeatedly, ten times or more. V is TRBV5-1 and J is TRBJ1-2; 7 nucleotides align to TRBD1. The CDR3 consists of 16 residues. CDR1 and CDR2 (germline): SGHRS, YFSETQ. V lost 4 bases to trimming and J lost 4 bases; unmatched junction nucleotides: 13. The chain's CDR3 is CASSPRLAGQSYGYTF. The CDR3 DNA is TGCGCCAGCAGCCCACGCCTAGCGGGACAGAGCTATGGCTACACCTTC.

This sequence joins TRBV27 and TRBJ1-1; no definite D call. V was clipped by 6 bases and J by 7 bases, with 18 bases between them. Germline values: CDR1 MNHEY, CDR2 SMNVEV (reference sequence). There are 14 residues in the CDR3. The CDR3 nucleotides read TGTGCCAGCAGAGATATAACAACAGAGGGTGAAGCTTTCTTT. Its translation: CASRDITTEGEAFF.

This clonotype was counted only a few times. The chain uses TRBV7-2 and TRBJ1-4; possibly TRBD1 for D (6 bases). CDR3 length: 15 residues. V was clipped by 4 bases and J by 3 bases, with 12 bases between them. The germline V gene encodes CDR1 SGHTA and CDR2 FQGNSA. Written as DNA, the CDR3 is TGTGCCAGCAGCTGGCGGAGGGGGGCTAATGAAAAACTGTTTTTT. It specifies CASSWRRGANEKLFF.

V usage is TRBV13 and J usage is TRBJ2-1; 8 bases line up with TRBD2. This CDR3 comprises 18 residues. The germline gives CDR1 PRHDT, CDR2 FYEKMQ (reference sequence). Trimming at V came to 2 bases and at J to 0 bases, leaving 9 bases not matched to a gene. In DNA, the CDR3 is TGTGCCAGCAGCTTAAAGGGTTTCAGCGGGGGCTCCTACAATGAGCAGTTCTTC. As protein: CASSLKGFSGGSYNEQFF.

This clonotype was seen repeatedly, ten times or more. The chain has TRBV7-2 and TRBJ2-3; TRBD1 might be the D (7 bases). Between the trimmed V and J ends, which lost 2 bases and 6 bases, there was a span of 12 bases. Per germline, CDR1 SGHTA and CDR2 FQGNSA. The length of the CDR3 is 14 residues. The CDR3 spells CASSLQGGRDTQYF. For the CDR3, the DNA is TGTGCCAGCAGCTTACAGGGGGGAAGGGATACGCAGTATTTT. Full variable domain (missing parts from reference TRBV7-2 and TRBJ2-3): GAGVSQSPSNKVTEKGKDVELRCDPISGHTALYWYRQSLGQGLEFLIYFQGNSAPDKSGLPSDRFSAERTGGSVSTLTIQRTQQEDSAVYLCASSLQGGRDTQYFGPGTRLTVL.

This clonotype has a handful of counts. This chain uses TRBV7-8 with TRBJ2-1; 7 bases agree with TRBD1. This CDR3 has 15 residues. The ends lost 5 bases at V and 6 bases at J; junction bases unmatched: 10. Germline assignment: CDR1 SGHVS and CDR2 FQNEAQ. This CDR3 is CASSPGARGSNEQFF. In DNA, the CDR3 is TGTGCCAGCAGCCCCGGGGCCAGGGGGAGCAATGAGCAGTTCTTC.

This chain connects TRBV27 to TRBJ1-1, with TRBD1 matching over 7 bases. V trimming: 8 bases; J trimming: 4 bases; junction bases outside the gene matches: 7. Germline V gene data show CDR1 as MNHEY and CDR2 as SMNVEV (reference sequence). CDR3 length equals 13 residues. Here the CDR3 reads CASQGGWGTEAFF. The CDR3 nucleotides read TGTGCCAGCCAGGGGGGTTGGGGCACTGAAGCTTTCTTT.

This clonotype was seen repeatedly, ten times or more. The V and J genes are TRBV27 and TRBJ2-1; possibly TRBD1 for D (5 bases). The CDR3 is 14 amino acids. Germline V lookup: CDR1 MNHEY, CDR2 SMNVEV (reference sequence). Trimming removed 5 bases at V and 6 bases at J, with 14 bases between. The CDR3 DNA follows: TGTGCCAGCAGTCCCCCCGGCAGGGTCAATGAGCAGTTCTTC. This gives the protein CASSPPGRVNEQFF.

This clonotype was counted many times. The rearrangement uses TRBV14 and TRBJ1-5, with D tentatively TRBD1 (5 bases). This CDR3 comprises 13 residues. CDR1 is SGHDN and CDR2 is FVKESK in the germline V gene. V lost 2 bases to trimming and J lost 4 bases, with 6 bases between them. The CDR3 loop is CASSQQGNQPQHF. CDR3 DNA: TGTGCCAGCAGCCAACAGGGTAATCAGCCCCAGCATTTT.

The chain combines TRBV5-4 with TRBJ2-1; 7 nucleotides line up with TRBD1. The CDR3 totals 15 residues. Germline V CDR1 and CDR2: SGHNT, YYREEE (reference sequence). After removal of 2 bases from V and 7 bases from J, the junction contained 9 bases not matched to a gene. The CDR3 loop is CASSFERGPSNEQFF. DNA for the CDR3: TGTGCCAGCAGCTTTGAGAGGGGGCCCTCGAATGAGCAGTTCTTC.

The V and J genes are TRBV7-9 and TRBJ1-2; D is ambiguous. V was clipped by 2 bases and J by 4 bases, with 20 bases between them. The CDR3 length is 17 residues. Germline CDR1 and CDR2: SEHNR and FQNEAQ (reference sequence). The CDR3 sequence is CASSLMGRGPAIYGYTF. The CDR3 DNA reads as TGTGCCAGCAGCTTAATGGGTCGAGGGCCCGCCATCTATGGCTACACCTTC.

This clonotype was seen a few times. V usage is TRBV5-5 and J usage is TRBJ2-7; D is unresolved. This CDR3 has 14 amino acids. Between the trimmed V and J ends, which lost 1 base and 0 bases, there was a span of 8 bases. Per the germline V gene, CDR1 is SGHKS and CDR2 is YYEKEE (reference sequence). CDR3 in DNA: TGTGCCAGCAGCTTGTTAGGTGACTCCTACGAGCAGTACTTC. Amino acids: CASSLLGDSYEQYF.

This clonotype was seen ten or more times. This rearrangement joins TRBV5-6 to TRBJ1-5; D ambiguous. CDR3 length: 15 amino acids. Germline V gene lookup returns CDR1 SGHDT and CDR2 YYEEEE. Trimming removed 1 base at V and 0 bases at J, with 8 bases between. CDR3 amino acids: CASSLMTTSNQPQHF. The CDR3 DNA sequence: TGTGCCAGCAGCTTGATGACAACTAGCAATCAGCCCCAGCATTTT.